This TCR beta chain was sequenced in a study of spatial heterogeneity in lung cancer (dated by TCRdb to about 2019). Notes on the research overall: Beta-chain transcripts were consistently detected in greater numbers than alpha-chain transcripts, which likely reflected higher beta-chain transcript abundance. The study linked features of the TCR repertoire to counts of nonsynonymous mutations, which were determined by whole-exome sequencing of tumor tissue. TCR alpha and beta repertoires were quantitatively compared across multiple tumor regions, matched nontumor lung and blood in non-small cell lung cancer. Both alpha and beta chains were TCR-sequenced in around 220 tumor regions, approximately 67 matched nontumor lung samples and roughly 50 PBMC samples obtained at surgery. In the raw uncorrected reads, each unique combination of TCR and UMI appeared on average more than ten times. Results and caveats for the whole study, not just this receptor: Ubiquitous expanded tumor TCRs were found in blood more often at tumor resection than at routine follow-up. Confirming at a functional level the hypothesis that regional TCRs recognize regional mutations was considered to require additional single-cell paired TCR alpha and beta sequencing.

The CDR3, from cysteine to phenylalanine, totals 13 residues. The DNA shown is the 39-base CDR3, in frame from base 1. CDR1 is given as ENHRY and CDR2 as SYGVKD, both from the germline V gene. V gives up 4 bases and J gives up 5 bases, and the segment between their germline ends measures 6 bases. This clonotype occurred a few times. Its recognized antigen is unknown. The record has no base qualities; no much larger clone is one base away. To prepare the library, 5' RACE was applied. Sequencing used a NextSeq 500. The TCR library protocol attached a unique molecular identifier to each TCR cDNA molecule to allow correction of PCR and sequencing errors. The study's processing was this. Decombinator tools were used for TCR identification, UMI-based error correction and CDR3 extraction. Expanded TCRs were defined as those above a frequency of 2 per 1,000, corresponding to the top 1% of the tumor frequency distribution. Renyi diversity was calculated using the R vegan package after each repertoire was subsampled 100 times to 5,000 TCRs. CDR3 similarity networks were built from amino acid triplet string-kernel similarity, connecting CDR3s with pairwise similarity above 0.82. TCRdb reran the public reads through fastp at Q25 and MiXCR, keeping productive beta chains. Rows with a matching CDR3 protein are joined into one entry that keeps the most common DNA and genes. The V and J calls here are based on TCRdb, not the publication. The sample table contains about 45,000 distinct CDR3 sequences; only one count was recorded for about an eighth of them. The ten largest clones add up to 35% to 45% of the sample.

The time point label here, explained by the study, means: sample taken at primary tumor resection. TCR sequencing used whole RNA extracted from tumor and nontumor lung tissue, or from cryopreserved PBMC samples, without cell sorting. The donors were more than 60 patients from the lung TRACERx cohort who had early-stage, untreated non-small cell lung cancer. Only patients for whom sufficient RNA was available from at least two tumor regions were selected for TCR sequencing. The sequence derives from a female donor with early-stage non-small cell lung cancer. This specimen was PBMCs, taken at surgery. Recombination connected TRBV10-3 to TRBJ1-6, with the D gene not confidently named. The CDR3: CAISGSDNSPLHF. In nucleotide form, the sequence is TGTGCCATCAGTGGTAGCGATAATTCACCCCTCCACTTT.